This entry is about one T cell receptor beta chain. Its antigen is not identified. The ends were cut back, 5 bases at V and 6 bases at J, with 17 bases in the middle. Germline CDR1 and CDR2: SGHVS and FQNEAQ. The CDR3 sequence is 16 residues long. The data were taken from a study of T cell responses to AZD1222 COVID-19 vaccine. General study findings and limits: Epitopes outside B.1.351 and B.1.1.7 mutated regions reportedly drew nearly half of spike TCRs. Increases in Spike-specific TCR breadth and depth were seen after two AZD1222 doses.

The method was immunoSEQ multiplex PCR; TCRdb's version includes in-frame clones alone and lacks a portion of them. The table records more than 95,000 clones, about 87% of them present only once. The TCR comes from an adult in good health. The sample was peripheral blood, taken on day 0 of AZD1222 vaccination. The J gene is TRBJ1-6, the V gene TRBV7-8; D uncertain. CDR3 in amino acids: CASSPRYIGSNSPLHF. DNA of the CDR3: TGTGCCAGCAGCCCCCGTTACATTGGAAGTAATTCACCCCTCCACTTT.